This T cell receptor beta chain was sequenced in a study of CD8 T cells in Susac syndrome. With 4 bases clipped from V and 0 bases from J, the junction kept 12 bases outside the gene matches. This CDR3 comprises 17 residues. Germline V lookup: CDR1 MNHEY, CDR2 SVGEGT. CD8+ and CD4+ T cells from blood underwent TCR beta sequencing, which was carried out in a high-throughput format. The patients who served as multiple sclerosis controls were treatment-naive and had stable or active relapsing-remitting disease that fulfilled the revised McDonald criteria. TEMRA cells were FACS-enriched, unlike CD8+ and CD4+ T cells, which were negatively isolated. Reverse transcription of roughly 0.45 to 1 ug RNA was performed with random hexamers. Amplification of TCR beta CDR3 was carried out by immunoSEQ multiplex PCR, which covered 54 Vbeta and 13 Jbeta segments. TCRdb re-called the immunoSEQ multiplex PCR reads with MiXCR, one entry per CDR3 protein. The repertoire holds 250,000 to 300,000 distinct CDR3 sequences, with 70% to 90% as singletons.

The specimen was CD8+ T cells from PBMCs. The chain couples TRBV6-2 or TRBV6-3 to TRBJ2-7; TRBD2 aligns across 7 bases. The TCR was taken from a human donor with multiple sclerosis. CDR3 DNA sequence: TGTGCCAGCAGTTTTTCGATAACTAGCGAACACTCCTACGAGCAGTACTTC. This sequence encodes CASSFSITSEHSYEQYF.